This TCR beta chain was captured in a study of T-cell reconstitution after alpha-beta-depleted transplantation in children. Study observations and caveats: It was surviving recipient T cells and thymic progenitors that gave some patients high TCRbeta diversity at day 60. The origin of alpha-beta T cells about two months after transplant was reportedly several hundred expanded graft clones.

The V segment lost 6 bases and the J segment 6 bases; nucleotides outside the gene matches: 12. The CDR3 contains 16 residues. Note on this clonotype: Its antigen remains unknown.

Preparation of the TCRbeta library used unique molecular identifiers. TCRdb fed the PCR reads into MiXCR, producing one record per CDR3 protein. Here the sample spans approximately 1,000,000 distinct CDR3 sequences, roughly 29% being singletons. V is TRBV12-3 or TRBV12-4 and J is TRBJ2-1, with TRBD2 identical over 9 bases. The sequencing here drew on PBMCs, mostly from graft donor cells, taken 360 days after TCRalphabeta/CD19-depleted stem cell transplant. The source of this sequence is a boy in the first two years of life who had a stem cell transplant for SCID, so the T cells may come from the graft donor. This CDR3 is CASSSPGGGAANEQFF. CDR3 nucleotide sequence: TGTGCCAGCAGCTCCCCAGGCGGGGGGGCGGCCAATGAGCAGTTCTTC.